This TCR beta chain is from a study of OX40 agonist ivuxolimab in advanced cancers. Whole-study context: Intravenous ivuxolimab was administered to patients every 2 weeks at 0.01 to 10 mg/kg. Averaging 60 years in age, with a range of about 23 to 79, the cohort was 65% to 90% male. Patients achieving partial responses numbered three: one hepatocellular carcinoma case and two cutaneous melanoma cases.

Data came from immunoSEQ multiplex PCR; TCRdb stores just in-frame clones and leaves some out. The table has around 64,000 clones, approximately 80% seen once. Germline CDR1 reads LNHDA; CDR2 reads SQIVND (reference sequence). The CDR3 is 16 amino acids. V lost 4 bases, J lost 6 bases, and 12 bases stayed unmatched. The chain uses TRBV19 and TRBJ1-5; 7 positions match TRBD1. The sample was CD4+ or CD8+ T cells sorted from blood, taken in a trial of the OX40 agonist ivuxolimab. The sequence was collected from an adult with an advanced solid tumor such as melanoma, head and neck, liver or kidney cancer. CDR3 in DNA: TGTGCCAGTAGTACCCTCCCAGGGGGTAATGTTCAGCCCCAGCATTTT. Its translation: CASSTLPGGNVQPQHF.